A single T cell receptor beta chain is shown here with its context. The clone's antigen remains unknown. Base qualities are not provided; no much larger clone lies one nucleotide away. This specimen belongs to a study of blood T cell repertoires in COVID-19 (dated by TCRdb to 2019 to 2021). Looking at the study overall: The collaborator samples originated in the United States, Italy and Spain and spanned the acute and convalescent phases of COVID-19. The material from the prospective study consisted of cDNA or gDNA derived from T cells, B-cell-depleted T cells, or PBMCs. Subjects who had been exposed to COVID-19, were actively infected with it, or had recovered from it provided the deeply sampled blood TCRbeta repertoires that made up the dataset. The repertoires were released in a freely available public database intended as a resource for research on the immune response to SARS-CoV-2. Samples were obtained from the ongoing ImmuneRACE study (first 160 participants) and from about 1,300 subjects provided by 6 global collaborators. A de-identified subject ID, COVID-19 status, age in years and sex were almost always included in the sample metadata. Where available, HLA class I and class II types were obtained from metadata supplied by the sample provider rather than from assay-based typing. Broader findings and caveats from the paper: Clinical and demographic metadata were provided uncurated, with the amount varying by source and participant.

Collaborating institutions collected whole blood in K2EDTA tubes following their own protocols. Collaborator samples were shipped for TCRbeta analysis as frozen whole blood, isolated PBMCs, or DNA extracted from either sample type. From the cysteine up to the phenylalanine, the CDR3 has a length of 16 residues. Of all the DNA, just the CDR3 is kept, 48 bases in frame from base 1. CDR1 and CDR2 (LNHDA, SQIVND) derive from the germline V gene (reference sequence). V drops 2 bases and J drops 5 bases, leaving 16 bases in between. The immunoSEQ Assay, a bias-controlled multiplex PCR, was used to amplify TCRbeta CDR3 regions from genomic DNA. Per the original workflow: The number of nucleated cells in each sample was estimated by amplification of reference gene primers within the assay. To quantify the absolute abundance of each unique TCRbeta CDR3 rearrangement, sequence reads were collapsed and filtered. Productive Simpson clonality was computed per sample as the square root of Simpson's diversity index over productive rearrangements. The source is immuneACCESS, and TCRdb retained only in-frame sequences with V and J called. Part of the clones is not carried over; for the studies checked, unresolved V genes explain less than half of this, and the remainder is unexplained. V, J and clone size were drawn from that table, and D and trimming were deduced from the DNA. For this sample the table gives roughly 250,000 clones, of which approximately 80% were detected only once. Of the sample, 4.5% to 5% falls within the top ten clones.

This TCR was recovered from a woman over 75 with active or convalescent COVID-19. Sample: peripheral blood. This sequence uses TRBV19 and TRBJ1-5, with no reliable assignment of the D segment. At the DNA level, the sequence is TGTGCCAGTAGTATATCCCAGGCGGGTGGATATCAGCCCCAGCATTTT. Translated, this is CASSISQAGGYQPQHF.